This T cell receptor (beta chain) was recorded in a study of blood T cell repertoires in COVID-19. For the study at large: Sites in the United States, Italy and Spain provided acute and convalescent COVID-19 samples.

The study drew participants aged about 18 to 89 years from some 25 US areas. Participant reports of clinical history set cohort assignment. This CDR3 is built from 17 residues. The V gene's germline CDR1 is KGHDR and CDR2 SFDVKD. V lost 3 bases and J lost 0; bases outside the gene matches: 6. Authors' analysis steps: Reference gene primer amplification gave estimated nucleated cell counts. TCRdb's copy holds only in-frame clones and misses some; the assay was immunoSEQ multiplex PCR. V and J calls plus clone size are reproduced from that table; the DNA served to infer D and trimming. The sample has hundreds of thousands of clones; approximately 90% are singletons.

This chain connects TRBV24-1 to TRBJ2-1; 8 positions agree with TRBD1. This sequence was found in a woman younger than 45 with acute COVID-19. The sequencing sample was made of PBMCs or T cells enriched from blood (not recorded which). CDR3: CATSDADRASSYNEQFF. In DNA form, the CDR3 reads TGTGCCACCAGTGATGCGGACAGGGCAAGCTCCTACAATGAGCAGTTCTTC.